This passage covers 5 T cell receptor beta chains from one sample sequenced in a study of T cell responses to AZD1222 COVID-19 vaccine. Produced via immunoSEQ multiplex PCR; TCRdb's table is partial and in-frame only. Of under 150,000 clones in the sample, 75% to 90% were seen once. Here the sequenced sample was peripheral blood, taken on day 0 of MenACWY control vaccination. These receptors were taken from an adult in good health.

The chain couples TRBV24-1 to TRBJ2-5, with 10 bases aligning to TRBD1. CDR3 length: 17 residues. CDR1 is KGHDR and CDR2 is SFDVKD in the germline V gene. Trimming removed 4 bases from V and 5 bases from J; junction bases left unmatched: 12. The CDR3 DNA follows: TGTGCCACCAGTGACTCTCCCAGGACAGGGGGGGACGAGACCCAGTACTTC. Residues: CATSDSPRTGGDETQYF.

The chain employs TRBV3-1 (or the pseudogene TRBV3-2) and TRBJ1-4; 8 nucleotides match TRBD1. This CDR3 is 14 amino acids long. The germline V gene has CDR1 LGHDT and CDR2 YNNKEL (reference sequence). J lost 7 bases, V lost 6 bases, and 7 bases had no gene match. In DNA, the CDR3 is TGTGCCAGCAGTCGTCGACAGGGGTTTGAAAAACTGTTTTTT. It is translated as CASSRRQGFEKLFF.

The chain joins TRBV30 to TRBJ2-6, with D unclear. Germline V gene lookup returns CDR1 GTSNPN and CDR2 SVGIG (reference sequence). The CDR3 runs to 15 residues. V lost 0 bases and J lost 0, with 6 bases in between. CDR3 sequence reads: CAWSVWDSGANVLTF. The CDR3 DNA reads TGTGCCTGGAGTGTTTGGGACTCTGGGGCCAACGTCCTGACTTTC.

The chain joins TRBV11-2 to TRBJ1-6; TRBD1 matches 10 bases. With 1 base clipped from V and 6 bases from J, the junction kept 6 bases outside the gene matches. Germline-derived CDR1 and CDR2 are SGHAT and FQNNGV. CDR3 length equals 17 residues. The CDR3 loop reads CASSLGRQGASNSPLHF. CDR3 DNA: TGTGCCAGCAGCTTAGGACGACAGGGGGCGTCTAATTCACCCCTCCACTTT.

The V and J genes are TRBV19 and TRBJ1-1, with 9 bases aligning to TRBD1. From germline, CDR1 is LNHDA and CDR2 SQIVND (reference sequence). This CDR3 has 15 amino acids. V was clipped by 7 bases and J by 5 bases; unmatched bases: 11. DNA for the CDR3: TGTGCCAGTAAGTCACAGGGGGCCTCGGGGACTGAAGCTTTCTTT. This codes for CASKSQGASGTEAFF. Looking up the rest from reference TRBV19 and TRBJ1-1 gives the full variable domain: DGGITQSPKYLFRKEGQNVTLSCEQNLNHDAMYWYRQDPGQGLRLIYYSQIVNDFQKGDIAEGYSVSREKKESFPLTVTSAQKNPTAFYLCASKSQGASGTEAFFGQGTRLTVV.